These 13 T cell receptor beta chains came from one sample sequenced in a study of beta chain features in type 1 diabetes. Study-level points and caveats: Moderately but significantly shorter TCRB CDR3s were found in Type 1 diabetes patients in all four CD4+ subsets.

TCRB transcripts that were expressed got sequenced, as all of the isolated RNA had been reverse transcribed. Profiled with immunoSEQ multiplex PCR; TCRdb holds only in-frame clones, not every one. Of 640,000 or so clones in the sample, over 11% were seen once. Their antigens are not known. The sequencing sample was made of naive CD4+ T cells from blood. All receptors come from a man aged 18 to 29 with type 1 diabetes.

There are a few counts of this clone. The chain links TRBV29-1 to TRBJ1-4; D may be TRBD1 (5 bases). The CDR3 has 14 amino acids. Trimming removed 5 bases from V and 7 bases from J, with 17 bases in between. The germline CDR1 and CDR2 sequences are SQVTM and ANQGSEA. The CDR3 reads CSVPPPSGGEKLFF. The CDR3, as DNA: TGCAGCGTTCCCCCCCCCTCGGGGGGTGAAAAACTGTTTTTT.

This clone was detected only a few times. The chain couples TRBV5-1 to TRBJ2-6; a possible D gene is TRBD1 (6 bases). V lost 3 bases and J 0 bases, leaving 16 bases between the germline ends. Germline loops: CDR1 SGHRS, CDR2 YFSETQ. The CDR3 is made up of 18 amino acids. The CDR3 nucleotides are TGCGCCAGCAGCTACGGACAGATGCTTTCCTCTGGGGCCAACGTCCTGACTTTC. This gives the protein CASSYGQMLSSGANVLTF.

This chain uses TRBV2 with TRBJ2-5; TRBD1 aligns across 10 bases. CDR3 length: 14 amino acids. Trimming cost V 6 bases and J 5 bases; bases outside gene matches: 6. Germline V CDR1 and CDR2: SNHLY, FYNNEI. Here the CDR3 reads CASSRDRGGETQYF. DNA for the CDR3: TGTGCCAGCAGCCGGGACAGGGGAGGCGAGACCCAGTACTTC.

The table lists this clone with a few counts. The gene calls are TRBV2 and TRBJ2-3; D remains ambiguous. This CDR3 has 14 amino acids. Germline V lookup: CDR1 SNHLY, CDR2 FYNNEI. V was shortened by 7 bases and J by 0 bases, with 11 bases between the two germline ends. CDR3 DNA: TGTGCCAGCACTCGGATGGGCAGCACAGATACGCAGTATTTT. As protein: CASTRMGSTDTQYF.

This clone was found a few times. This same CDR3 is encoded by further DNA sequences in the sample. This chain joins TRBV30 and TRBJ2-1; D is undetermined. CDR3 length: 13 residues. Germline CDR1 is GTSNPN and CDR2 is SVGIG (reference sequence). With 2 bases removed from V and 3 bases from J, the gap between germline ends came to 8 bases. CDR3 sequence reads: CAWSSRLYNEQFF. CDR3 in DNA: TGTGCCTGGAGTTCCCGGCTCTACAATGAGCAGTTCTTC.

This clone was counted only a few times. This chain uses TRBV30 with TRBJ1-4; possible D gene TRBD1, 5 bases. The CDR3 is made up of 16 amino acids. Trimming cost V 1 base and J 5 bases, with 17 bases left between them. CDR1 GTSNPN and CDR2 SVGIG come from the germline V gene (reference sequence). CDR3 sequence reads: CAWSEGATSLNEKLFF. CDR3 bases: TGTGCCTGGAGTGAAGGGGCCACCTCTTTAAATGAAAAACTGTTTTTT.

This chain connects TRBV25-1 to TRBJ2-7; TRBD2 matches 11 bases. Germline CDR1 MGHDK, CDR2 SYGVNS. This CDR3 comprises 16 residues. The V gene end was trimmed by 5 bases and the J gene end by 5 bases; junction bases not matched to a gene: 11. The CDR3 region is CASSPKLAGVFHEQYF. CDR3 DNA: TGTGCCAGCAGTCCCAAACTAGCGGGAGTTTTCCACGAGCAGTACTTC.

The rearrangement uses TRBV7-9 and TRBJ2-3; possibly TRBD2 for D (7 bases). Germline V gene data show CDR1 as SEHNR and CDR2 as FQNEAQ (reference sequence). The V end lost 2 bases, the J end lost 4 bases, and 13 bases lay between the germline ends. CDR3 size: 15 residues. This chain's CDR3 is CASSLMGGPPDTQYF. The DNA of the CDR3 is TGTGCCAGCAGCTTAATGGGGGGGCCACCAGATACGCAGTATTTT. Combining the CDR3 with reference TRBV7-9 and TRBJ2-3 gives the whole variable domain DTGVSQNPRHKITKRGQNVTFRCDPISEHNRLYWYRQTLGQGPEFLTYFQNEAQLEKSRLLSDRFSAERPKGSFSTLEIQRTEQGDSAMYLCASSLMGGPPDTQYFGPGTRLTVL.

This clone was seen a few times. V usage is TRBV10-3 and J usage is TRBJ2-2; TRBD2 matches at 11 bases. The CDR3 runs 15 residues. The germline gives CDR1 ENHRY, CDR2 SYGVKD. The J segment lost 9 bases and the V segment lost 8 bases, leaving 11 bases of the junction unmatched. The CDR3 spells CAISNRGLADRELFF. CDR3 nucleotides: TGTGCCATCTCCAATCGGGGACTAGCGGACCGGGAGCTGTTTTTT.

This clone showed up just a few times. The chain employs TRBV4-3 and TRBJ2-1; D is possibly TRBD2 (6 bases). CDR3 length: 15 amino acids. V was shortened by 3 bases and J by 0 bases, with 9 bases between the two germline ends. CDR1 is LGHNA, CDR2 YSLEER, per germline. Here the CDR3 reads CASSQGLSSYNEQFF. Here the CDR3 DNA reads TGCGCCAGCAGCCAGGGACTTAGCTCCTACAATGAGCAGTTCTTC.

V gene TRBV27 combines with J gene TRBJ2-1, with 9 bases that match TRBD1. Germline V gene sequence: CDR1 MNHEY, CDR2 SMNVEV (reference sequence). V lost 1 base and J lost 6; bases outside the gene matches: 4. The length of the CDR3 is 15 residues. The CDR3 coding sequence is TGTGCCAGCAGTTTATTGGGACAGGGTGGCAATGAGCAGTTCTTC. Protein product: CASSLLGQGGNEQFF.

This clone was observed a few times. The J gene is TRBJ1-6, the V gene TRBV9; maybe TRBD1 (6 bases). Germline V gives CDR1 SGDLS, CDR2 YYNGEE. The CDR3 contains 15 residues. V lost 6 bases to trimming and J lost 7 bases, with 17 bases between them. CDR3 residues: CASTRGQGVNSPLHF. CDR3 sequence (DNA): TGTGCCAGCACCCGGGGGCAGGGCGTCAATTCACCCCTCCACTTT.

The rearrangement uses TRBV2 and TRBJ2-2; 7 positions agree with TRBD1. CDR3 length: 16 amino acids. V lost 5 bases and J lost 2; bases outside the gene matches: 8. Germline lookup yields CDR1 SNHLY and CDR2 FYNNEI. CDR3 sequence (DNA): TGTGCCAGCAGTCCTTCCGGGACAGTTAACACCGGGGAGCTGTTTTTT. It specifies CASSPSGTVNTGELFF.